One T cell receptor (beta chain) is described in this entry. Mismatch with germline at one junction end may stem from a read error. One entry per CDR3 protein results from TCRdb running MiXCR on the PCR reads. The table shows around 320,000 distinct CDR3 sequences, with over 20% occurring only once. The CDR3 is 16 amino acids. Looked up from germline, CDR1 is SNHLY and CDR2 is FYNNEI. This sample stems from a study of molecular identifiers for immune sequencing clone quantification. This chain uses TRBV2 with TRBJ2-6; TRBD1 is a possible D gene (5 bases). This TCR came from a human donor in good health. Some libraries in this study had Jurkat cell RNA spiked in. The sample consisted of naive CD8+ T cells from blood, with Jurkat cell RNA spiked in. Specified subset: FACS-sorted CD8+CD4-CCR7+CD45RA+ naive T cells. This chain's CDR3 is CATLTVPDSGASVLTF. CDR3 sequence (DNA): TGTGCCACTTTGACGGTTCCTGACTCTGGGGCCAGCGTCCTGACTTTC. Supplemented by reference TRBV2 and TRBJ2-6, the full variable domain reads EPEVTQTPSHQVTQMGQEVILRCVPISNHLYFYWYRQILGQKVEFLVSFYNNEISEKSEIFDDQFSVERPDGSNFTLKIRSTKLEDSAMYFCATLTVPDSGASVLTFGAGSRLTVL.